This T cell receptor beta chain was captured in a study of identical twins. Study-level findings and limits: Abundant cord blood beta clonotypes carried fewer insertions; memory repertoires showed none.

CDR3 size: 14 residues. V was trimmed by 1 base and J by 9 bases, leaving 14 bases between them. Germline assignment: CDR1 SGHRS and CDR2 YFSETQ. This clonotype was detected many times. No antigen is known for it. A universal primer site came from template switching; cDNA carried unique molecular identifiers. A single record per CDR3 protein comes from TCRdb applying MiXCR to the 5' RACE reads. The sample holds hundreds of thousands of distinct CDR3 sequences, 7% to 7.5% seen once. Another study also made use of these data, one on yellow fever vaccine responses in identical twins.

The receptor was isolated from a woman under 30 in good health. This chain joins TRBV5-1 and TRBJ2-1; D call uncertain. Sequenced: PBMCs. CDR3 residues: CASSLSGFRSEQFF. The CDR3 region has the DNA TGCGCCAGCAGCTTGTCTGGCTTCCGGAGTGAGCAGTTCTTC.